These 22 T cell receptor beta chains share one sample of origin, sequenced in a study of response to subunit inactivated influenza vaccine. In TCRdb, the RT-PCR reads were re-called with MiXCR into one record per CDR3 protein. The data contain 650,000 to 850,000 distinct CDR3 sequences, approximately 14% of them singletons. The sample here was PBMCs from blood, taken less than 15 days before vaccination. All receptors come from a man aged 50 to 59 who received an inactivated influenza vaccine.

This clonotype was counted only a few times. In DNA, the CDR3 is TGCAGCGTTCTGGGGGTCTATGGCTACACCTTC. As protein: CSVLGVYGYTF. The chain joins TRBV29-1 to TRBJ1-2, with D perhaps matching TRBD1 (5 bases). The V gene's germline CDR1 is SQVTM and CDR2 ANQGSEA. This CDR3 spans 11 amino acids. Trimming took off 5 bases at V and 4 bases at J, with 8 bases between the two ends.

This clonotype has more than one count but fewer than ten. This chain uses TRBV12-3 or TRBV12-4 with TRBJ1-1, with 7 bases identical to TRBD1. There are 13 residues in the CDR3. V shed 0 bases, J shed 10 bases, and the junction held 5 bases outside the gene matches. The CDR3 protein is CASSLAGGALAFF. In nucleotides, the CDR3 is TGTGCCAGCAGTTTAGCAGGGGGCGCTCTAGCTTTCTTT.

The rearrangement uses TRBV18 and TRBJ2-4, with 7 positions matching TRBD2. Trimming removed 0 bases from V and 8 bases from J; junction bases left unmatched: 7. CDR1 and CDR2 (germline): KGHSH, LQKENI. The CDR3 is made up of 15 amino acids. CDR3 DNA sequence: TGTGCCAGCTCACCACCTGGGAGGGGTCGGGACATTCAGTACTTC. This gives the protein CASSPPGRGRDIQYF.

This rearrangement joins TRBV5-1 to TRBJ1-6, with D possibly being TRBD1 (6 bases). The germline CDR1 and CDR2 sequences are SGHRS and YFSETQ. Trimming removed 0 bases at V and 9 bases at J, with 16 bases between. This CDR3 is built from 16 residues. CDR3 sequence reads: CASSLAGTLSGSPLHF. The CDR3, as DNA: TGCGCCAGCAGCTTGGCCGGGACACTGAGTGGTTCACCCCTCCACTTT.

The chain carries TRBV20-1 and TRBJ2-3, with D uncertain. This CDR3 has 14 residues. Trimming removed 1 base from V and 1 base from J, with 9 bases in between. Looked up from germline, CDR1 is DFQATT and CDR2 is SNEGSKA (reference sequence). CDR3 DNA: TGCAGTGCTAGAGGACTCTCCCGCACAGATACGCAGTATTTT. Translation gives CSARGLSRTDTQYF.

This chain connects TRBV29-1 to TRBJ2-1; D ambiguous. The CDR3 extends over 12 amino acids. Trimming shortened V by 6 bases and J by 11 bases, and 17 bases separated the two germline ends. Per the germline V gene, CDR1 is SQVTM and CDR2 is ANQGSEA. CDR3 in DNA: TGCAGCGTCCGAACGTCTAGAGCGCAGCAGTTCTTC. Residues: CSVRTSRAQQFF.

In this sample, this clonotype turned up a few times. This rearrangement joins TRBV2 to TRBJ1-5; 7 bases line up with TRBD1. This CDR3 has 15 amino acids. The trim removed 0 bases at V and 6 bases at J, leaving 5 bases unmatched. Germline V gives CDR1 SNHLY, CDR2 FYNNEI. CDR3 coding DNA: TGTGCCAGCAGTGAAGCGGGAGGGGGCGTTCAGCCCCAGCATTTT. It yields the protein CASSEAGGGVQPQHF.

The gene calls are TRBV7-9 and TRBJ2-2; the D gene could be TRBD1 or TRBD2 (5 bases each). The CDR3 is made up of 15 amino acids. V was pared by 5 bases and J by 4 bases, with 14 bases between. In germline, CDR1 is SEHNR, CDR2 FQNEAQ (reference sequence). The CDR3 bases are TGTGCCAGCAGCCGAGGGGCCGTGCGCACCGGGGAGCTGTTTTTT. This encodes CASSRGAVRTGELFF.

The V call is TRBV9, the J call TRBJ1-3, with D uncertain. Germline V gene data show CDR1 as SGDLS and CDR2 as YYNGEE. Trimming removed 0 bases at V and 2 bases at J, with 9 bases between. This CDR3 contains 15 residues. CDR3 coding DNA: TGTGCCAGCAGCGTAGCCGCCGGAGCTGGAAACACCATATATTTT. Amino acid sequence: CASSVAAGAGNTIYF.

The chain joins TRBV20-1 to TRBJ2-5; either TRBD1 or TRBD2 may supply D (5 bases each). The CDR3 is 15 amino acids. Germline values: CDR1 DFQATT, CDR2 SNEGSKA (reference sequence). V was pared by 0 bases and J by 4 bases, with 15 bases between. DNA of the CDR3: TGCAGTGCTAGAGATAGGCGGGCAGGGACAGAGACCCAGTACTTC. It encodes CSARDRRAGTETQYF.

This clonotype was seen only a few times. The chain combines TRBV28 with TRBJ2-3; 11 bases fit TRBD2. Unmatched junction bases numbered 8, after V lost 4 bases and J lost 2 bases. CDR3 length equals 17 residues. Germline CDR1 and CDR2: MDHEN and SYDVKM. The CDR3 DNA sequence: TGTGCCAGCAGTTCACCGACTAGCGGGGCCAACACAGATACGCAGTATTTT. The encoded protein is CASSSPTSGANTDTQYF. The whole variable domain, remainder taken from reference TRBV28 and TRBJ2-3, is DVKVTQSSRYLVKRTGEKVFLECVQDMDHENMFWYRQDPGLGLRLIYFSYDVKMKEKGDIPEGYSVSREKKERFSLILESASTNQTSMYLCASSSPTSGANTDTQYFGPGTRLTVL.

This clonotype was recorded a few times. The V gene is TRBV6-1, the J gene TRBJ2-2; a weak D match, TRBD1 (7 bases). Germline V gene data show CDR1 as MNHNS and CDR2 as SASEGT. V was clipped by 10 bases and J by 3 bases, with 15 bases between them. The CDR3 length is 14 residues. CDR3 region: CATLIRGDTGELFF. The DNA of the CDR3 is TGTGCCACCCTGATCAGGGGGGACACCGGGGAGCTGTTTTTT.

This clonotype was observed many times. CDR3 residues: CASSLALHRGETQYF. For the CDR3, the DNA is TGTGCCAGCAGTTTAGCGCTGCACCGGGGGGAGACCCAGTACTTC. This sequence joins TRBV12-3 or TRBV12-4 and TRBJ2-5, with D maybe TRBD2 (6 bases). The CDR3 covers 15 residues. Trimming shortened V by 0 bases and J by 5 bases, and 13 bases separated the two germline ends.

This clonotype was recorded a few times. The V and J genes are TRBV16 and TRBJ1-1, with D unresolved. V was clipped by 1 base and J by 4 bases, with 16 bases between them. CDR3 length: 16 amino acids. Germline V gene sequence: CDR1 KGHSY, CDR2 FQNENV. The CDR3 nucleotides read TGTGCCAGCAGCCAATGGGCAGGTCTTCTCGGCACTGAAGCTTTCTTT. Amino acids: CASSQWAGLLGTEAFF.

This clonotype was found a few times. One end of the junction varies from germline; a read error may be responsible. The chain carries TRBV3-1 and TRBJ2-4, with 7 bases lining up with TRBD1. Germline CDR1 LGHDT, CDR2 YNNKEL (reference sequence). The CDR3 length is 12 residues. CDR3 DNA sequence: TGTGCCAGCAGCCAAGCCGACAGGGATATGAACTTC. As protein: CASSQADRDMNF.

This clonotype appeared a few times. This sequence joins TRBV29-1 and TRBJ2-1; D is possibly TRBD1 (6 bases). The germline V gene has CDR1 SQVTM and CDR2 ANQGSEA. This CDR3 has 15 residues. The V end was cut by 6 bases, the J end by 9 bases, with 24 bases between. CDR3 sequence reads: CSVLTTDNGQREQFF. The DNA for the CDR3 is TGCAGCGTCCTTACCACGGACAACGGACAGCGTGAGCAGTTCTTC.

The J gene is TRBJ2-1, the V gene TRBV6-2 or TRBV6-3; 12 bases are shared with TRBD2. Germline V lookup: CDR1 MNHEY, CDR2 SVGEGT. The CDR3 has 16 amino acids. Unmatched junction bases numbered 9, after V lost 5 bases and J lost 7 bases. The CDR3 loop reads CASSPELAGGGNEQFF. CDR3 bases: TGTGCCAGCAGTCCTGAACTAGCGGGAGGAGGGAATGAGCAGTTCTTC.

Only a few counts were recorded for this clonotype. The rearrangement links TRBV10-3 to TRBJ2-1, with a possible D match to TRBD2 (5 bases). The V gene lost 3 bases and the J gene lost 2 bases, with 14 bases spanning the gap. The CDR3 contains 16 residues. Germline CDR1 and CDR2: ENHRY and SYGVKD. CDR3 DNA sequence: TGTGCCATCAGTGACGCCGGAGAGCGGCCCTACAATGAGCAGTTCTTC. It specifies CAISDAGERPYNEQFF.

The chain recombines TRBV7-2 with TRBJ2-2; D uncertain. Per germline, CDR1 SGHTA and CDR2 FQGNSA. The CDR3 length is 17 residues. Trimming cost V 5 bases and J 0 bases, with 16 bases left between them. CDR3 region: CASSPGRDLANTGELFF. CDR3 nucleotide sequence: TGTGCCAGCAGCCCCGGTAGGGATTTAGCGAACACCGGGGAGCTGTTTTTT.

V and J are TRBV12-3 or TRBV12-4 and TRBJ2-1; a weak D match, TRBD2 (5 bases). Trimming removed 10 bases from V and 1 base from J, with 17 bases in between. The CDR3 consists of 15 residues. In DNA form, the CDR3 reads TGTGCCACCGCCCCCGAGGGTGAGTCCTACAATGAGCAGTTCTTC. This translates into CATAPEGESYNEQFF.

V gene TRBV4-3 combines with J gene TRBJ2-5; D is unresolved. The V gene's germline CDR1 is LGHNA and CDR2 YSLEER. V was clipped by 0 bases and J by 2 bases, with 16 bases between them. The CDR3 contains 17 residues. The CDR3 protein is CASSQEASATYQETQYF. The CDR3 nucleotides are TGCGCCAGCAGCCAAGAAGCTTCGGCTACCTATCAAGAGACCCAGTACTTC.

This clonotype was detected many times. The V call is TRBV11-2, the J call TRBJ2-1; 7 positions agree with TRBD2. CDR1 and CDR2 (germline): SGHAT, FQNNGV. This CDR3 has 14 amino acids. After removal of 5 bases from V and 2 bases from J, the junction contained 3 bases not matched to a gene. In DNA form, the CDR3 reads TGTGCCAGCAGCCCGAGCGGGACCTACAATGAGCAGTTCTTC. Protein: CASSPSGTYNEQFF.